Listed here are 17 T cell receptor beta chains from one sample, sequenced in a study of T-cell memory formation after mild COVID-19. TCRdb called the 5' RACE reads again in MiXCR, with one record for every CDR3 protein. The repertoire holds about 38,000 distinct CDR3 sequences, 11% seen once, with 25% to 30% in the top ten. The sequenced sample consisted of PBMCs or a T cell subset sorted from them (not recorded which). The receptors stem from a man younger than 35 who had mild COVID-19 (a few samples of this study predate the infection). Cell type and time point are not known.

This clonotype was seen many times. The chain employs TRBV20-1 and TRBJ2-7; 11 bases line up with TRBD2. V dropped 3 bases and J dropped 0; count of bases not matched to a gene: 4. The CDR3 extends over 15 amino acids. Germline lookup yields CDR1 DFQATT and CDR2 SNEGSKA (reference sequence). CDR3 protein: CSARTSGALSYEQYV. In DNA, the CDR3 is TGCAGTGCTAGGACTAGCGGGGCGCTCTCCTACGAGCAGTACGTC.

This clonotype has more than one count but fewer than ten. The chain employs TRBV4-1 and TRBJ2-3, with 14 bases that match TRBD2. V gave up 1 base and J gave up 2 bases; unmatched junction bases: 5. This CDR3 spans 18 amino acids. Germline CDR1 reads MGHRA; CDR2 reads YSYEKL. The CDR3 region is CASSQGLAGGQVTDTQYF. The CDR3 region has the DNA TGCGCCAGCAGCCAAGGACTAGCGGGGGGGCAAGTCACAGATACGCAGTATTTT.

The sample holds many counts of this clonotype. This chain links TRBV4-3 with TRBJ2-1, with D unclear. The CDR3 loop spans 14 amino acids. The ends were cut back, 2 bases at V and 13 bases at J, with 18 bases in the middle. In germline, CDR1 is LGHNA, CDR2 YSLEER. In nucleotides, the CDR3 is TGCGCCAGCAGCCAAAAAGTCGGGCCTAGTGACCAGTTCTTC. Its protein is CASSQKVGPSDQFF.

This clonotype was seen a handful of times. This chain's CDR3 is CASIQTGWNTEAFF. In DNA form, the CDR3 reads TGTGCCAGCATTCAGACAGGGTGGAACACTGAAGCTTTCTTT. V usage is TRBV6-5 and J usage is TRBJ1-1, with 7 bases fitting TRBD1. This CDR3 is 14 amino acids long. The trim removed 7 bases at V and 1 base at J, leaving 6 bases unmatched. CDR1 MNHEY and CDR2 SVGAGI come from the germline V gene.

This clonotype was recorded at least ten times. The chain has TRBV6-2 or TRBV6-3 and TRBJ2-5; the D is unclear. Germline CDR1 MNHEY, CDR2 SVGEGT. The V end was cut by 7 bases, the J end by 4 bases, with 10 bases between. The length of the CDR3 is 12 residues. As DNA, the CDR3 is TGTGCCAGCACGCCTGGGGTAGAGACCCAGTACTTC. Translating it yields CASTPGVETQYF.

This clonotype was seen at least ten times. The chain has TRBV3-1 and TRBJ1-2; D possibly corresponds to TRBD1 (5 bases). The CDR3 runs 14 residues. The germline V gene encodes CDR1 LGHDT and CDR2 YNNKEL (reference sequence). Trimming cost V 4 bases and J 8 bases, with 17 bases left between them. CDR3 amino acids: CASSPAAGARGYTF. The DNA for the CDR3 is TGTGCCAGCAGCCCCGCGGCTGGGGCGCGGGGCTACACCTTC.

The sample holds a few counts of this clonotype. J is TRBJ2-6 and V is TRBV29-1, with D possibly TRBD1 on 6 matching bases. The CDR3 is made up of 13 amino acids. CDR1 is SQVTM and CDR2 is ANQGSEA in the germline V gene. The ends were cut back, 7 bases at V and 2 bases at J, with 9 bases in the middle. The CDR3 sequence: CSAAGAGANVLTF. The CDR3 bases are TGCAGCGCAGCAGGGGCTGGGGCCAACGTCCTGACTTTC.

This clonotype was picked up many times. V is TRBV20-1 and J is TRBJ1-1; tentative D call: TRBD1 (6 bases). Germline V gives CDR1 DFQATT, CDR2 SNEGSKA (reference sequence). V was trimmed by 6 bases and J by 8 bases, leaving 16 bases between them. The CDR3 consists of 12 residues. CDR3 residues: CSADPGGTEAFF. The CDR3 DNA reads TGCAGTGCCGACCCAGGCGGGACAGAAGCTTTCTTT.

At least ten counts were recorded for this clonotype. The chain links TRBV20-1 to TRBJ2-3; D might be TRBD1 (5 bases). The CDR3 sequence is 14 residues long. Per the germline V gene, CDR1 is DFQATT and CDR2 is SNEGSKA (reference sequence). The V gene lost 1 base and the J gene lost 9 bases, with 17 bases spanning the gap. The CDR3 region has the DNA TGCAGTGCTAGAGCGGAGACAGTCCACTTAACGCAGTATTTT. This codes for CSARAETVHLTQYF.

This clonotype has at least ten counts. V is TRBV5-1 and J is TRBJ2-6; 8 nucleotides match TRBD2. Unmatched junction bases numbered 6, after V lost 4 bases and J lost 0 bases. This CDR3 has 17 residues. Germline CDR1 and CDR2: SGHRS and YFSETQ. The CDR3 loop is CASSPREGNSGANVLTF. The CDR3 nucleotides are TGCGCCAGCAGCCCACGGGAGGGAAACTCTGGGGCCAACGTCCTGACTTTC.

V gene TRBV7-6 combines with J gene TRBJ1-5; D is unresolved. CDR1 is SGHVS, CDR2 FNYEAQ, per germline. This CDR3 is built from 14 residues. V lost 1 base, J lost 2 bases, and 6 bases lay in between. CDR3 DNA: TGTGCCAGCAGCTTAGTGCAGGGCAATCAGCCCCAGCATTTT. Residues: CASSLVQGNQPQHF. Drawing the rest from reference TRBV7-6 and TRBJ1-5, the complete variable domain is GAGVSQSPRYKVTKRGQDVALRCDPISGHVSLYWYRQALGQGPEFLTYFNYEAQQDKSGLPNDRFSAERPEGSISTLTIQRTEQRDSAMYRCASSLVQGNQPQHFGDGTRLSIL.

This clonotype was counted at least ten times. This chain joins TRBV6-5 and TRBJ2-3; either TRBD1 or TRBD2 may fit D (5 bases each). Germline values: CDR1 MNHEY, CDR2 SVGAGI. The V end lost 5 bases, the J end lost 6 bases, and 9 bases lay between the germline ends. This CDR3 contains 12 residues. CDR3 DNA sequence: TGTGCCAGCAGTCCGGGGACGGATACGCAGTATTTT. Translation gives CASSPGTDTQYF.

This clonotype occurred many times. The rearrangement joins TRBV5-1 to TRBJ2-3; 9 bases agree with TRBD2. Trimming took 4 bases from V and 3 from J; bases not matched to a gene: 9. The length of the CDR3 is 16 residues. CDR1 SGHRS and CDR2 YFSETQ come from the germline V gene. In DNA, the CDR3 is TGCGCCAGCAGCACCTCCTTAGCGGGGGTAACAGATACGCAGTATTTT. Residues: CASSTSLAGVTDTQYF.

This clonotype was detected many times. V and J are TRBV6-1 and TRBJ1-2; 7 bases map to TRBD1. The CDR3 is 15 residues long. V dropped 0 bases and J dropped 4; count of bases not matched to a gene: 5. Germline CDR1 and CDR2: MNHNS and SASEGT. The CDR3 region is CASSEAEGASYGYTF. The CDR3 coding sequence is TGTGCCAGCAGTGAAGCGGAGGGGGCGAGCTATGGCTACACCTTC.

The chain recombines TRBV7-6 with TRBJ2-3; tentative D call: TRBD2 (5 bases). This CDR3 is built from 12 residues. V was trimmed by 5 bases and J by 7 bases, leaving 10 bases between them. Germline CDR1 reads SGHVS; CDR2 reads FNYEAQ. CDR3 sequence: CASSPGDNTQYF. The CDR3 DNA sequence: TGTGCCAGCAGCCCCGGGGATAATACGCAGTATTTT. Variable domain in full (rest from reference TRBV7-6 and TRBJ2-3): GAGVSQSPRYKVTKRGQDVALRCDPISGHVSLYWYRQALGQGPEFLTYFNYEAQQDKSGLPNDRFSAERPEGSISTLTIQRTEQRDSAMYRCASSPGDNTQYFGPGTRLTVL.

This clonotype was observed many times. The chain couples TRBV4-3 to TRBJ2-2; D perhaps matches TRBD1 (5 bases). Trimming removed 2 bases at V and 0 bases at J, with 10 bases between. CDR3 length: 16 residues. The germline V gene encodes CDR1 LGHNA and CDR2 YSLEER. CDR3 loop: CASSQNTGSNTGELFF. The DNA for the CDR3 is TGCGCCAGCAGCCAAAACACAGGATCGAACACCGGGGAGCTGTTTTTT.

This clonotype came up many times. This chain connects TRBV7-2 to TRBJ1-2; weak D call: TRBD1 (5 bases). The CDR3 has 16 amino acids. Trimming stripped 5 bases from V and 0 bases from J, with 16 bases between. Looked up from germline, CDR1 is SGHTA and CDR2 is FQGNSA. The CDR3, as DNA: TGTGCCAGCAGCCCCCCTTGGGGCTCGACTAACTATGGCTACACCTTC. This encodes CASSPPWGSTNYGYTF.